The 30 T cell receptor beta chains in this list originate from one sample, sequenced in a study of blood T cell repertoires in COVID-19. Sequencing used immunoSEQ multiplex PCR; TCRdb keeps in-frame clones, though not all of them. The table includes over 200,000 clones, approximately 90% detected once. Sequenced material: peripheral blood. These receptors were taken from a man between 60 and 75 years old with COVID-19, enrolled during active disease.

The J gene is TRBJ2-6, the V gene TRBV27, with D possibly matching TRBD1 (6 bases). The germline CDR1 and CDR2 sequences are MNHEY and SMNVEV (reference sequence). This CDR3 has 16 residues. Trimming left V 6 bases short and J 12 bases short, with 24 bases between. DNA for the CDR3: TGTGCCAGCAGCACACCATCCGGGACACAGCTTGGCGTCCTGACTTTC. It codes for CASSTPSGTQLGVLTF.

This chain links TRBV28 with TRBJ1-2; D perhaps matches TRBD1 (5 bases). The CDR3 length is 14 residues. CDR1 is MDHEN and CDR2 is SYDVKM in the germline V gene. The V and J ends lost 5 bases and 8 bases respectively, with 18 bases between them. CDR3 loop: CASSPVLLGLGYTF. The CDR3 DNA reads as TGTGCCAGCAGTCCAGTTTTGTTGGGGCTCGGCTACACCTTC.

The genes are TRBV7-9 and TRBJ2-1, with D tentatively TRBD1 (5 bases). The V and J ends lost 7 bases and 0 bases respectively, with 13 bases between them. Germline V lookup: CDR1 SEHNR, CDR2 FQNEAQ (reference sequence). The CDR3 sequence is 15 residues long. The CDR3 loop reads CASIEDTSSYNEQFF. The CDR3 nucleotides are TGTGCCAGCATTGAGGACACGAGCTCCTACAATGAGCAGTTCTTC.

V usage is TRBV12-3 or TRBV12-4 and J usage is TRBJ1-3, with 7 bases matching TRBD1. The CDR3 is made up of 13 amino acids. V shed 5 bases and J 4 bases; nucleotides not matched to a gene: 2. The CDR3 region is CASSVDRGNTIYF. In DNA form, the CDR3 reads TGTGCCAGCAGTGTGGACAGGGGAAACACCATATATTTT.

This clone was recorded once. The rearrangement links TRBV10-3 to TRBJ2-7; D not certain. Germline V CDR1 and CDR2: ENHRY, SYGVKD. V dropped 3 bases and J dropped 3 bases, with 12 bases sitting between them. This CDR3 spans 14 amino acids. CDR3 sequence reads: CAISDSSHNYEQYF. The DNA of the CDR3 is TGTGCCATCAGTGACTCTTCACACAACTACGAGCAGTACTTC.

The genes are TRBV3-1 (or the pseudogene TRBV3-2) and TRBJ1-5; D not resolved. Germline V gives CDR1 LGHDT, CDR2 YNNKEL (reference sequence). V lost 1 base and J lost 9, with 7 bases in between. The CDR3 sequence is 12 residues long. In DNA, the CDR3 is TGTGCCAGCAGCCAAGGTACGAGGCCCCAGCATTTT. It is translated as CASSQGTRPQHF.

This chain links TRBV4-1 with TRBJ1-1; D is undetermined. The CDR3 loop spans 13 amino acids. Germline-derived CDR1 and CDR2 are MGHRA and YSYEKL. The germline V and J ends were trimmed by 1 base and 1 base, with 4 bases remaining between them. The CDR3 coding sequence is TGCGCCAGCAGCCAAGCTAGGAACACTGAAGCTTTCTTT. Translation: CASSQARNTEAFF.

The count of this clone is one. J is TRBJ2-7 and V is TRBV28; D call uncertain. The CDR3 runs 16 residues. Germline V CDR1 and CDR2: MDHEN, SYDVKM. V dropped 5 bases and J dropped 3 bases, with 20 bases sitting between them. Here the CDR3 reads CASSPAPQIRRYEQYF. The CDR3 DNA sequence: TGTGCCAGCAGTCCCGCCCCCCAGATCCGCCGCTACGAGCAGTACTTC.

This chain joins TRBV21-1 and TRBJ2-7; the DNA was not compared with TRBD2, the D call given in the table. TRBV21-1 is deemed a pseudogene. The CDR3 totals 11 residues. CDR3: CASSAAVRQYF. CDR3 coding DNA: TGTGCCAGCAGCGCGGCAGTTCGGCAGTACTTC.

The V and J genes are TRBV7-9 and TRBJ1-1, with TRBD1 matching over 7 bases. Germline V gene sequence: CDR1 SEHNR, CDR2 FQNEAQ (reference sequence). The CDR3 is 15 residues long. Unmatched junction bases numbered 6, after V lost 0 bases and J lost 5 bases. The CDR3 DNA is TGTGCCAGCAGCTTAGCTACAGGGGCGCGGACTGAAGCTTTCTTT. As protein: CASSLATGARTEAFF.

CDR3 in amino acids: CASSLLGELAGEAEQFF. The CDR3, as DNA: TGTGCCAGCAGCTTATTGGGTGAGCTAGCGGGAGAGGCTGAGCAGTTCTTC. This chain joins TRBV7-3 and TRBJ2-1, with TRBD2 matching over 10 bases. This CDR3 spans 17 amino acids. Unmatched junction bases numbered 13, after V lost 2 bases and J lost 9 bases. Germline CDR1 and CDR2: SGHTA and FQGTGA.

In the case of this clone: A junction end diverges from the germline sequence, so it may reflect a read error. The CDR3 sequence is CASSLLADRHLGHSAF. The CDR3 DNA is TGTGCCAGCAGCTTGTTGGCGGACAGGCACCTTGGCCATAGCGCCTTC. This rearrangement joins TRBV5-6 to TRBJ1-2; TRBD1 matches at 7 bases. The CDR3 loop spans 16 amino acids. Germline values: CDR1 SGHDT, CDR2 YYEEEE.

V and J are TRBV11-2 and TRBJ1-5; 8 nucleotides line up with TRBD1. CDR3 size: 14 residues. CDR1 is SGHAT, CDR2 FQNNGV, per germline. After removal of 3 bases from V and 7 bases from J, the junction contained 5 bases not matched to a gene. The CDR3 DNA reads as TGTGCCAGCAGCTTCGGACAGGGCAGCCAGCCCCAGCATTTT. Encoded protein: CASSFGQGSQPQHF.

V and J are TRBV18 and TRBJ2-1; 10 bases agree with TRBD1. CDR1 is KGHSH and CDR2 is LQKENI in the germline V gene. Trimming took 6 bases from V and 5 from J; bases not matched to a gene: 7. CDR3 length: 15 amino acids. The CDR3 region has the DNA TGTGCCAGCTCTCCCCTGGGACAGGGGAACAATGAGCAGTTCTTC. It translates to CASSPLGQGNNEQFF.

The chain uses TRBV7-9 and TRBJ1-2; the match to TRBD1 covers 7 bases. This CDR3 is built from 14 residues. Trimming at V came to 3 bases and at J to 6 bases, leaving 7 bases not matched to a gene. The V gene's germline CDR1 is SEHNR and CDR2 FQNEAQ (reference sequence). CDR3 nucleotide sequence: TGTGCCAGCAGCTTCGGCGGGACAGCGAATGGCTACACCTTC. The encoded protein is CASSFGGTANGYTF.

The V and J genes are TRBV5-1 and TRBJ2-7, with D tentatively TRBD1 (6 bases). The CDR3 loop spans 16 amino acids. Between the trimmed V and J ends, which lost 0 bases and 0 bases, there was a span of 13 bases. Germline CDR1 and CDR2: SGHRS and YFSETQ. The CDR3 DNA reads as TGCGCCAGCAGCTTGGCCCCCGGACAGTCCTCCTACGAGCAGTACTTC. Its translation: CASSLAPGQSSYEQYF.

The chain uses TRBV9 and TRBJ2-2; D is possibly TRBD1 (5 bases). The germline CDR1 and CDR2 sequences are SGDLS and YYNGEE. The CDR3 consists of 15 residues. Deletions cut 0 bases from V and 4 bases from J, with 10 bases between. CDR3 sequence (DNA): TGTGCCAGCAGCGTAGTTCAGGGTACCACCGGGGAGCTGTTTTTT. Amino acid sequence: CASSVVQGTTGELFF.

This clone occurred once. The rearrangement joins TRBV2 to TRBJ1-3; 7 bases fit TRBD1. V was clipped by 4 bases and J by 0 bases; unmatched bases: 6. The CDR3 consists of 16 residues. CDR1 and CDR2 (germline): SNHLY, FYNNEI. For the CDR3, the DNA is TGTGCCAGCAGTGTAACAGGGGTCAACTCTGGAAACACCATATATTTT. Residues: CASSVTGVNSGNTIYF.

The chain is built from TRBV28 and TRBJ2-7; 7 nucleotides line up with TRBD1. The V and J ends lost 5 bases and 1 base, in that order; junction bases with no gene match: 5. The length of the CDR3 is 14 residues. Germline CDR1 reads MDHEN; CDR2 reads SYDVKM. CDR3 nucleotides: TGTGCCAGCAGTCGACAGGGAACATCCTACGAGCAGTACTTC. Its protein is CASSRQGTSYEQYF. The entire variable domain, with the rest obtained from reference TRBV28 and TRBJ2-7, is as follows: DVKVTQSSRYLVKRTGEKVFLECVQDMDHENMFWYRQDPGLGLRLIYFSYDVKMKEKGDIPEGYSVSREKKERFSLILESASTNQTSMYLCASSRQGTSYEQYFGPGTRLTVT.

The chain is built from TRBV5-1 and TRBJ1-1, with 8 bases that match TRBD1. Germline V CDR1 and CDR2: SGHRS, YFSETQ. V gave up 4 bases and J gave up 0 bases; unmatched junction bases: 8. The CDR3 is 16 amino acids. The CDR3 DNA reads TGCGCCAGCAGCCCTCGACAGGGGAGGATGAACACTGAAGCTTTCTTT. It specifies CASSPRQGRMNTEAFF.

The chain is built from TRBV30 and TRBJ1-1; TRBD1 aligns across 7 bases. V gave up 3 bases and J gave up 2 bases; unmatched junction bases: 9. Germline lookup yields CDR1 GTSNPN and CDR2 SVGIG (reference sequence). The CDR3 consists of 15 residues. CDR3 sequence (DNA): TGTGCCTGGAGGGGCTTAGGGACAGCCAACACTGAAGCTTTCTTT. Its protein product is CAWRGLGTANTEAFF.

The rearrangement links TRBV6-5 to TRBJ2-7, with TRBD2 matching 7 bases. CDR1 and CDR2 from the germline V gene are MNHEY and SVGAGI. The CDR3 consists of 11 residues. J lost 9 bases, V lost 8 bases, and 7 bases had no gene match. This CDR3 reads CASGWGEGQYF. CDR3 nucleotides: TGTGCCAGCGGCTGGGGGGAGGGGCAGTACTTC.

The chain couples TRBV19 to TRBJ1-2; a weak D match, TRBD1 (6 bases). Germline assignment: CDR1 LNHDA and CDR2 SQIVND (reference sequence). The V end lost 3 bases, the J end lost 6 bases, and 20 bases lay between the germline ends. The CDR3 contains 16 residues. The CDR3 DNA sequence: TGTGCCAGTAGTATCCTGCAAACAGGGAGATGGAATGGCTACACCTTC. This sequence encodes CASSILQTGRWNGYTF.

This clone was seen just once. This rearrangement joins TRBV9 to TRBJ2-5; TRBD1 is a possible D gene (6 bases). Looked up from germline, CDR1 is SGDLS and CDR2 is YYNGEE. The CDR3 consists of 15 residues. Trimming cost V 4 bases and J 4 bases, with 17 bases left between them. CDR3 DNA: TGTGCCAGCAGCAGGGGGAGTTCCAGGTCAGAGACCCAGTACTTC. Amino acid sequence: CASSRGSSRSETQYF.

The chain recombines TRBV9 with TRBJ2-2; no clear D. The V and J ends lost 1 base and 5 bases respectively, with 15 bases between them. Germline values: CDR1 SGDLS, CDR2 YYNGEE. The CDR3 totals 16 residues. The CDR3 bases are TGTGCCAGCAGCGTATATACTTACGGTCCTACCGGGGAGCTGTTTTTT. Translating it yields CASSVYTYGPTGELFF.

DNA for the CDR3: TGTGCCAGCAGCCAAGACAGCGGTACTTTACGTGGGCAGTACTTC. Amino acid sequence: CASSQDSGTLRGQYF. The rearrangement links TRBV4-2 to TRBJ2-7, with a tentative D call TRBD2 (5 bases). The germline gives CDR1 LGHNA, CDR2 YNFKEQ. Trimming took off 0 bases at V and 9 bases at J, with 18 bases between the two ends. The length of the CDR3 is 15 residues.

The CDR3 DNA reads as TGTGCCAGCAGCCAATGGGGACAGACACTCTCTGGAAACACCATATATTTT. This encodes CASSQWGQTLSGNTIYF. The chain combines TRBV3-1 (or the pseudogene TRBV3-2) with TRBJ1-3, with TRBD1 matching over 7 bases. Germline-derived CDR1 and CDR2 are LGHDT and YNNKEL (reference sequence). This CDR3 contains 17 residues. J was trimmed by 0 bases and V by 2 bases; bases with no gene match: 7.

The J gene is TRBJ1-4, the V gene TRBV28; 9 nucleotides line up with TRBD1. The J segment lost 1 base and the V segment lost 6 bases, leaving 9 bases of the junction unmatched. The germline V gene encodes CDR1 MDHEN and CDR2 SYDVKM. This CDR3 has 17 amino acids. CDR3 region: CASRPIPGQGTNEKLFF. CDR3 in DNA: TGTGCCAGCAGACCCATCCCGGGACAGGGAACTAATGAAAAACTGTTTTTT.

The CDR3 DNA sequence: TGTGCCAGCAGCCCGACTCAGCGGGGGAGCTCCTACAATGAGCAGTTCTTC. Translating gives CASSPTQRGSSYNEQFF. The chain uses TRBV3-1 (or the pseudogene TRBV3-2) and TRBJ2-1; 8 nucleotides agree with TRBD2. After removal of 4 bases from V and 0 bases from J, the junction contained 8 bases not matched to a gene. CDR1 is LGHDT and CDR2 is YNNKEL in the germline V gene (reference sequence). The CDR3 contains 17 residues.

The gene calls are TRBV19 and TRBJ1-2; no definite D call. CDR3 length: 14 amino acids. The V end was cut by 5 bases, the J end by 9 bases, with 19 bases between. Germline V gene lookup returns CDR1 LNHDA and CDR2 SQIVND (reference sequence). CDR3 DNA: TGTGCCAGTAGTTCCTCCAGGCCACCGGTGAGCTACACCTTC. Its protein is CASSSSRPPVSYTF.